Presented here are 21 T cell receptor beta chains from one specimen sequenced in a study of cytomegalovirus exposure and HLA in healthy donors. Sequenced by immunoSEQ multiplex PCR; TCRdb stores in-frame clones only, minus some. The data contain some 130,000 clones, 70% to 85% of them singletons. Sequencing input: PBMCs. These TCRs come from a man aged 25-40 years in good health and CMV-seropositive.

This chain uses TRBV4-1 with TRBJ2-2; perhaps TRBD1 as D (6 bases). This CDR3 contains 16 residues. Germline CDR1 and CDR2: MGHRA and YSYEKL. V was cut by 2 bases and J by 3 bases, with 13 bases left in between. CDR3: CASSQNRVLDTGELFF. The CDR3 nucleotides are TGCGCCAGCAGCCAAAACAGGGTGTTAGACACCGGGGAGCTGTTTTTT.

A few counts support this clone. The chain has TRBV4-1 and TRBJ1-2, with D uncertain. This CDR3 region has 15 residues. Trimming stripped 0 bases from V and 2 bases from J, with 10 bases between. Germline V lookup: CDR1 MGHRA, CDR2 YSYEKL. In DNA form, the CDR3 reads TGCGCCAGCAGCCAAGATCTCGCGTGGAACTATGGCTACACCTTC. This sequence encodes CASSQDLAWNYGYTF.

This sequence joins TRBV18 and TRBJ2-7; 8 bases match TRBD1. The CDR3 spans 15 residues. CDR1 is KGHSH and CDR2 is LQKENI in the germline V gene. J was trimmed by 2 bases and V by 2 bases; bases with no gene match: 5. CDR3 sequence: CASSPVQGAAYEQYF. The CDR3 DNA reads TGTGCCAGCTCACCAGTGCAGGGGGCCGCCTACGAGCAGTACTTC. The full variable domain, its missing parts supplied by reference TRBV18 and TRBJ2-7, is NAGVMQNPRHLVRRRGQEARLRCSPMKGHSHVYWYRQLPEEGLKFMVYLQKENIIDESGMPKERFSAEFPKEGPSILRIQQVVRGDSAAYFCASSPVQGAAYEQYFGPGTRLTVT.

The chain recombines TRBV10-3 with TRBJ1-2; 8 nucleotides match TRBD1. The V segment lost 3 bases and the J segment 3 bases; nucleotides outside the gene matches: 12. The CDR3 runs 17 residues. Germline loops: CDR1 ENHRY, CDR2 SYGVKD. The CDR3 sequence: CAISDSSDREWDYGYTF. In DNA, the CDR3 is TGTGCCATCAGTGATTCGTCGGACAGGGAGTGGGACTATGGCTACACCTTC.

This chain uses TRBV9 with TRBJ2-5; 8 bases agree with TRBD2. V was pared by 0 bases and J by 5 bases, with 9 bases of the junction left unmatched. CDR3 size: 16 residues. From germline, CDR1 is SGDLS and CDR2 YYNGEE. CDR3 DNA: TGTGCCAGCAGCGTAGGGTTCGGCGGGAGGCTGGAGACCCAGTACTTC. Its translation is CASSVGFGGRLETQYF.

The chain has TRBV5-1 and TRBJ1-1; D is uncertain. The germline gives CDR1 SGHRS, CDR2 YFSETQ. The ends were cut back, 2 bases at V and 0 bases at J, with 5 bases in the middle. This CDR3 spans 13 amino acids. CDR3: CASSLTMNTEAFF. The CDR3 nucleotides are TGCGCCAGCAGCTTAACAATGAACACTGAAGCTTTCTTT.

The chain uses TRBV27 and TRBJ1-2, with 8 bases fitting TRBD1. J lost 9 bases, V lost 2 bases, and 8 bases had no gene match. The germline V gene has CDR1 MNHEY and CDR2 SMNVEV (reference sequence). This CDR3 is 14 amino acids long. This CDR3 reads CASSLDRGIGSYTF. DNA of the CDR3: TGTGCCAGCAGTTTAGACAGGGGAATCGGGAGCTACACCTTC.

The CDR3 loop is CASIPTVSYEKLFF. The DNA of the CDR3 is TGTGCCAGCATCCCGACAGTTTCCTACGAAAAACTGTTTTTT. The V call is TRBV6-1, the J call TRBJ1-4; D may be TRBD1 (5 bases). The CDR3 runs 14 residues. From germline, CDR1 is MNHNS and CDR2 SASEGT. V shed 7 bases and J shed 8 bases, with 17 bases lying between them.

The chain joins TRBV5-1 to TRBJ2-7, with 7 positions matching TRBD2. The CDR3 contains 14 residues. With V trimmed by 4 bases and J by 0 bases, 4 bases remained unmatched. CDR1 is SGHRS and CDR2 is YFSETQ in the germline V gene. The CDR3 loop is CASSARGTSYEQYF. Here the CDR3 DNA reads TGCGCCAGCAGCGCGCGGGGGACCTCCTACGAGCAGTACTTC.

The V call is TRBV27, the J call TRBJ2-5; 8 positions agree with TRBD2. Germline CDR1 MNHEY, CDR2 SMNVEV (reference sequence). The CDR3 length is 13 residues. Trimming at V came to 5 bases and at J to 5 bases, leaving 4 bases not matched to a gene. The CDR3 DNA sequence: TGTGCCAGCAGTCCGACGGGGGGGGAGACCCAGTACTTC. Its protein product is CASSPTGGETQYF.

The DNA for the CDR3 is TGTGCCAGCAGTGAAGGCACAGGGGCCTACGAGCAGTACTTC. This sequence encodes CASSEGTGAYEQYF. This chain links TRBV6-1 with TRBJ2-7; 7 nucleotides match TRBD1. J was trimmed by 2 bases and V by 1 base; bases with no gene match: 2. In germline, CDR1 is MNHNS, CDR2 SASEGT. The CDR3 covers 14 residues.

The CDR3 loop is CASSWGEGAYEQYF. Here the CDR3 DNA reads TGCGCCAGCAGCTGGGGGGAGGGAGCCTACGAGCAGTACTTC. The chain recombines TRBV5-1 with TRBJ2-7; 7 bases fit TRBD2. The CDR3 extends over 14 amino acids. Germline assignment: CDR1 SGHRS and CDR2 YFSETQ. J gave up 2 bases and V 3 bases, and 5 bases lay outside the gene matches.

V and J are TRBV10-1 and TRBJ2-2; maybe TRBD2 (5 bases). From germline, CDR1 is WNHNN and CDR2 SYGVQD (reference sequence). V dropped 6 bases and J dropped 8 bases, with 7 bases sitting between them. The CDR3 extends over 11 amino acids. CDR3 sequence: CASSRGGELFF. The CDR3 nucleotides are TGCGCCAGCAGCCGGGGAGGGGAGCTGTTTTTT.

The genes are TRBV9 and TRBJ1-4, with D perhaps TRBD1 (6 bases). Germline assignment: CDR1 SGDLS and CDR2 YYNGEE. The CDR3 length is 16 residues. Trimming took off 4 bases at V and 2 bases at J, with 15 bases between the two ends. CDR3 coding DNA: TGTGCCAGCAGCAGAGGGACATCTAGTACTAATGAAAAACTGTTTTTT. It specifies CASSRGTSSTNEKLFF.

This chain connects TRBV6-1 to TRBJ1-5, with 8 bases fitting TRBD1. This CDR3 comprises 13 residues. Germline V gene data show CDR1 as MNHNS and CDR2 as SASEGT. V was pared by 7 bases and J by 6 bases, with 5 bases of the junction left unmatched. CDR3 sequence (DNA): TGTGCCAGCACCGCAGGGGGCAGTCAGCCCCAGCATTTT. Residues: CASTAGGSQPQHF.

The J gene is TRBJ2-3, the V gene TRBV27; TRBD1 might be the D (5 bases). The V gene's germline CDR1 is MNHEY and CDR2 SMNVEV (reference sequence). Trimming shortened V by 5 bases and J by 2 bases, and 14 bases separated the two germline ends. There are 15 residues in the CDR3. The CDR3 loop reads CASSPRQLSTDTQYF. As DNA, the CDR3 is TGTGCCAGCAGTCCGAGACAGTTATCCACAGATACGCAGTATTTT.

The chain combines TRBV10-3 with TRBJ2-7; 9 nucleotides align to TRBD1. This CDR3 is built from 14 residues. Germline values: CDR1 ENHRY, CDR2 SYGVKD. V dropped 6 bases and J dropped 2; count of bases not matched to a gene: 5. The chain's CDR3 is CAIRPGQGPYEQYF. As DNA, the CDR3 is TGTGCCATCAGGCCGGGACAGGGCCCCTACGAGCAGTACTTC.

V usage is TRBV18 and J usage is TRBJ2-7, with a weak D call TRBD1 (6 bases). CDR3 length: 14 amino acids. The V end lost 5 bases, the J end lost 2 bases, and 13 bases lay between the germline ends. Germline lookup yields CDR1 KGHSH and CDR2 LQKENI. The DNA for the CDR3 is TGTGCCAGCTCAGCCGACAGGCCGCCCTACGAGCAGTACTTC. Protein: CASSADRPPYEQYF.

The table lists this clone with a count of one. The chain has TRBV7-2 and TRBJ2-7; 7 bases fit TRBD1. Germline CDR1 is SGHTA and CDR2 is FQGNSA. Trimming at V came to 6 bases and at J to 2 bases, leaving 7 bases not matched to a gene. The CDR3 contains 14 residues. CDR3 residues: CASSSQTGTYEQYF. CDR3 in DNA: TGTGCCAGCAGTTCCCAGACAGGGACCTACGAGCAGTACTTC.

CDR3 coding DNA: TGTGCCAGCAGCGCGGGACTAGCGGGGGGGCAGGGGCAGTTCTTC. Protein: CASSAGLAGGQGQFF. The rearrangement uses TRBV7-3 and TRBJ2-1; 16 bases are a match to TRBD2. Germline V gives CDR1 SGHTA, CDR2 FQGTGA. This CDR3 has 15 amino acids. J lost 12 bases, V lost 5 bases, and 7 bases had no gene match.

V usage is TRBV23-1 and J usage is TRBJ2-7; the D gene is possibly TRBD2 (5 bases). TRBV23-1 has ORF status, its function being uncertain. V was cut by 10 bases and J by 5 bases, with 27 bases left in between. This CDR3 is built from 16 residues. The CDR3 is CATPPGCGHTGHEQYF. As DNA, the CDR3 is TGCGCCACCCCCCCGGGTTGCGGGCATACGGGCCACGAGCAGTACTTC.